This T cell receptor beta chain was identified in a study of cytomegalovirus exposure and HLA in healthy donors. The study's findings and limits: An observed cluster of highly shared sequence variants was recorded as a likely sequencing artifact. A further, later analysis showed that HLA-associated TCR beta chains (compared with equally common others) were more clonally expanded.

The PCR used 60 Vbeta and 13 Jbeta primers. Here immunoSEQ multiplex PCR was the method, and the copy in TCRdb shows in-frame clones only, minus some. The repertoire holds under 200,000 clones, with roughly 82% as singletons. In germline, CDR1 is SGHKS, CDR2 YYEKEE (reference sequence). Trimming shortened V by 0 bases and J by 0 bases, and 7 bases separated the two germline ends. The length of the CDR3 is 14 residues. On this clone itself: Antigen: not known.

The clonotype comes from a girl between 10 and 17 years old in good health and CMV-seropositive. The chain recombines TRBV5-5 with TRBJ2-7; unclear D gene. Source material: PBMCs. CDR3 DNA: TGTGCCAGCAGCTTGGGGGCTGCCTCCTACGAGCAGTACTTC. This translates into CASSLGAASYEQYF.